Below are 20 T cell receptor beta chains sequenced from a single sample in a study of T cell responses to AZD1222 COVID-19 vaccine. TCRdb's copy holds only in-frame clones and misses some; the assay was immunoSEQ multiplex PCR. The sample records 150,000 to 200,000 clones, around 92% being singletons. The sequenced sample was peripheral blood, obtained 28 days after the second AZD1222 dose. The receptors here all came from an adult who received the AZD1222 COVID-19 vaccine.

The chain's CDR3 is CASSPSLNTEAFF. The CDR3 coding sequence is TGTGCCAGCAGCCCTTCGTTGAACACTGAAGCTTTCTTT. The chain carries TRBV7-2 and TRBJ1-1, with unresolved D. From germline, CDR1 is SGHTA and CDR2 FQGNSA. V lost 5 bases and J 0 bases, leaving 7 bases between the germline ends. The CDR3 is made up of 13 amino acids. The full variable domain, completed using reference TRBV7-2 and TRBJ1-1, is GAGVSQSPSNKVTEKGKDVELRCDPISGHTALYWYRQSLGQGLEFLIYFQGNSAPDKSGLPSDRFSAERTGGSVSTLTIQRTQQEDSAVYLCASSPSLNTEAFFGQGTRLTVV.

This chain uses TRBV10-1 with TRBJ1-1; D not certain. The ends were cut back, 10 bases at V and 0 bases at J, with 12 bases in the middle. The CDR3 has 13 residues. Per germline, CDR1 WNHNN and CDR2 SYGVQD (reference sequence). In DNA form, the CDR3 reads TGCGCCACCCGGGGAAATCTGAACACTGAAGCTTTCTTT. The encoded protein is CATRGNLNTEAFF.

This chain links TRBV27 with TRBJ2-7, with D possibly TRBD2 on 5 matching bases. The germline CDR1 and CDR2 sequences are MNHEY and SMNVEV (reference sequence). This CDR3 has 14 amino acids. The V and J ends lost 2 bases and 0 bases respectively, with 8 bases between them. CDR3 protein: CASSLRRYSYEQYF. CDR3 sequence (DNA): TGTGCCAGCAGTTTAAGGAGGTACTCCTACGAGCAGTACTTC.

This chain uses TRBV6-5 with TRBJ1-5; 7 bases fit TRBD1. CDR3 length: 14 residues. The V and J ends lost 4 bases and 7 bases, in that order; junction bases with no gene match: 7. The germline V gene has CDR1 MNHEY and CDR2 SVGAGI. In DNA form, the CDR3 reads TGTGCCAGCAGTTTCGGACAGGTTGGCCAGCCCCAGCATTTT. Its protein is CASSFGQVGQPQHF.

The V gene is TRBV9, the J gene TRBJ2-7; 9 bases are shared with TRBD2. The CDR3 consists of 15 residues. Germline lookup yields CDR1 SGDLS and CDR2 YYNGEE. The V gene end was trimmed by 0 bases and the J gene end by 3 bases; junction bases not matched to a gene: 4. The CDR3 DNA sequence: TGTGCCAGCAGCGTAGGAGGGCGGGGGGGCTACGAGCAGTACTTC. As protein: CASSVGGRGGYEQYF.

The rearrangement joins TRBV4-1 to TRBJ2-1, with TRBD1 matching 7 bases. V dropped 3 bases and J dropped 0; count of bases not matched to a gene: 8. This CDR3 contains 17 residues. CDR1 is MGHRA and CDR2 is YSYEKL in the germline V gene. The CDR3 loop reads CASSHSFAGGSYNEQFF. DNA for the CDR3: TGCGCCAGCAGCCATTCCTTCGCAGGGGGCTCCTACAATGAGCAGTTCTTC.

This chain connects TRBV5-1 to TRBJ2-7; 9 bases line up with TRBD1. Germline values: CDR1 SGHRS, CDR2 YFSETQ. V was clipped by 4 bases and J by 2 bases; unmatched bases: 7. The CDR3 consists of 15 residues. CDR3 sequence reads: CASSPGQGYTYEQYF. The CDR3 nucleotides read TGCGCCAGCAGCCCGGGACAGGGTTACACCTACGAGCAGTACTTC. Full variable domain (remainder filled in from reference TRBV5-1 and TRBJ2-7): KAGVTQTPRYLIKTRGQQVTLSCSPISGHRSVSWYQQTPGQGLQFLFEYFSETQRNKGNFPGRFSGRQFSNSRSEMNVSTLELGDSALYLCASSPGQGYTYEQYFGPGTRLTVT.

In its sample, this clone was seen once. The chain recombines TRBV10-1 with TRBJ2-3; 9 bases are shared with TRBD2. This CDR3 comprises 15 residues. Trimming at V came to 5 bases and at J to 7 bases, leaving 10 bases not matched to a gene. Germline-derived CDR1 and CDR2 are WNHNN and SYGVQD (reference sequence). CDR3 loop: CASSKAGGIGNTQYF. The CDR3 region has the DNA TGCGCCAGCAGTAAAGCGGGGGGCATCGGGAATACGCAGTATTTT.

V gene TRBV6-2 or TRBV6-3 combines with J gene TRBJ1-1, with TRBD1 matching over 11 bases. The CDR3 sequence is 11 residues long. CDR1 is MNHEY and CDR2 is SVGEGT in the germline V gene. The V and J ends lost 5 bases and 10 bases, in that order; junction bases with no gene match: 0. The CDR3 spells CASSGTGGAFF. The CDR3 DNA follows: TGTGCCAGCAGTGGGACAGGGGGAGCTTTCTTT.

J is TRBJ1-2 and V is TRBV5-1; TRBD1 matches 10 bases. The CDR3 covers 14 residues. Germline assignment: CDR1 SGHRS and CDR2 YFSETQ. Trimming cost V 4 bases and J 4 bases; bases outside gene matches: 4. The CDR3 DNA reads TGCGCCAGCAGCAGAGGACAGGGGGGCTATGGCTACACCTTC. Translation gives CASSRGQGGYGYTF.

This chain links TRBV5-6 with TRBJ1-1, with 10 bases identical to TRBD1. The germline gives CDR1 SGHDT, CDR2 YYEEEE. J lost 6 bases, V lost 3 bases, and 14 bases had no gene match. The CDR3 runs 17 residues. The CDR3 sequence: CASSSWRRDRGLAEAFF. The CDR3 region has the DNA TGTGCCAGCAGCTCCTGGAGGCGGGACAGGGGTTTGGCTGAAGCTTTCTTT.

The chain employs TRBV19 and TRBJ2-2, with 8 bases aligning to TRBD1. Germline V gene sequence: CDR1 LNHDA, CDR2 SQIVND (reference sequence). The CDR3 has 15 residues. With 4 bases clipped from V and 4 bases from J, the junction kept 5 bases outside the gene matches. The DNA for the CDR3 is TGTGCCAGTAGTACGAGACAGGGGAGCACCGGGGAGCTGTTTTTT. This codes for CASSTRQGSTGELFF.

This chain connects TRBV11-2 to TRBJ1-1; perhaps TRBD1 as D (5 bases). Trimming removed 7 bases from V and 1 base from J, with 16 bases in between. This CDR3 contains 15 residues. In germline, CDR1 is SGHAT, CDR2 FQNNGV. The CDR3 spells CASNPSRGENTEAFF. Here the CDR3 DNA reads TGTGCCAGCAACCCCTCCAGAGGGGAGAACACTGAAGCTTTCTTT.

This chain joins TRBV7-9 and TRBJ2-6, with D tentatively TRBD1 or TRBD2 (5 bases each). This CDR3 has 18 amino acids. Germline CDR1 and CDR2: SEHNR and FQNEAQ (reference sequence). The germline V and J ends were trimmed by 5 bases and 0 bases, with 17 bases remaining between them. DNA of the CDR3: TGTGCCAGCAGCAAGACCGGGACGGATCCCTCTGGGGCCAACGTCCTGACTTTC. It specifies CASSKTGTDPSGANVLTF.

This clone was counted between two and nine times. The gene calls are TRBV5-1 and TRBJ2-7; 12 nucleotides match TRBD2. The V gene end was trimmed by 4 bases and the J gene end by 2 bases; junction bases not matched to a gene: 10. This CDR3 contains 17 residues. Germline V gene lookup returns CDR1 SGHRS and CDR2 YFSETQ. CDR3 DNA: TGCGCCAGCAGCGCGACTAGCGGGGGATTGATGGCCTACGAGCAGTACTTC. Translation: CASSATSGGLMAYEQYF.

This clone appeared a few times. The chain combines TRBV11-3 with TRBJ2-1; D is undetermined. Germline V gene lookup returns CDR1 SGHNT and CDR2 YENEEA. The germline V and J ends were trimmed by 0 bases and 6 bases, with 12 bases remaining between them. The CDR3 is 15 residues long. CDR3 DNA sequence: TGTGCCAGCAGCTTAGATCGGATGTTCTCCAATGAGCAGTTCTTC. Its protein is CASSLDRMFSNEQFF.

The CDR3 region is CASSLYNQPQHF. In DNA, the CDR3 is TGTGCCAGCAGCCTGTACAATCAGCCCCAGCATTTT. The chain joins TRBV11-2 to TRBJ1-5; D is unclear. Germline values: CDR1 SGHAT, CDR2 FQNNGV. The germline V and J ends were trimmed by 5 bases and 3 bases, with 5 bases remaining between them. There are 12 residues in the CDR3.

The chain joins TRBV6-1 to TRBJ2-5; D is perhaps TRBD1 (5 bases). This CDR3 is 15 amino acids long. The V and J ends lost 3 bases and 1 base respectively, with 12 bases between them. Germline V lookup: CDR1 MNHNS, CDR2 SASEGT. CDR3: CASSDQGLVQETQYF. The CDR3 bases are TGTGCCAGCAGTGACCAGGGTCTGGTCCAAGAGACCCAGTACTTC.

The chain employs TRBV20-1 and TRBJ1-2, with a weak D call TRBD1 (5 bases). Trimming pared 4 bases from V and 5 bases from J, leaving 8 bases between. The CDR3 is 11 amino acids. CDR1 and CDR2 from the germline V gene are DFQATT and SNEGSKA (reference sequence). In DNA form, the CDR3 reads TGCAGTGCTAACGGGGGGTATGGCTACACCTTC. This translates into CSANGGYGYTF.

J is TRBJ1-2 and V is TRBV19; possibly TRBD1 for D (5 bases). V lost 8 bases and J 8 bases, leaving 6 bases between the germline ends. This CDR3 comprises 9 residues. Germline-derived CDR1 and CDR2 are LNHDA and SQIVND (reference sequence). The DNA of the CDR3 is TGTGCCAGTGGGGACGGCTACACCTTC. It is translated as CASGDGYTF.